The next 25 T cell receptor beta chains were all read from a single sample in a study of beta chain features in type 1 diabetes. cDNA synthesis used the whole RNA isolate, giving expressed TCRB sequences. Clones were sequenced by immunoSEQ multiplex PCR, and TCRdb holds only the in-frame ones, with some missing. The table lists under 300,000 clones, around 7.8% of them singletons, with over 0.8% in the top ten. Sequencing was carried out using central memory CD4+ T cells from blood. The receptor source for this set is a woman younger than 35 in good health.

This clone was seen a few times. V usage is TRBV5-1 and J usage is TRBJ1-4, with 10 bases aligning to TRBD1. CDR3 length: 17 residues. Germline lookup yields CDR1 SGHRS and CDR2 YFSETQ. Unmatched junction bases numbered 18, after V lost 4 bases and J lost 12 bases. The CDR3 DNA is TGCGCCAGCAGCAGAACCGGGACAGGGGTCCTAGGTGGGGAACTGTTTTTT. Residues: CASSRTGTGVLGGELFF.

The chain links TRBV28 to TRBJ1-1, with D uncertain. V lost 1 base, J lost 10 bases, and 10 bases lay in between. CDR1 MDHEN and CDR2 SYDVKM come from the germline V gene. The CDR3 runs 12 residues. The CDR3, as DNA: TGTGCCAGCAGTTTATTGGGGAAGAGAGCTTTCTTT. Protein product: CASSLLGKRAFF.

This clone came up a few times. This chain joins TRBV10-2 and TRBJ1-6; 7 positions agree with TRBD1. The CDR3 is made up of 17 amino acids. The J segment lost 6 bases and the V segment lost 0 bases, leaving 8 bases of the junction unmatched. Germline-derived CDR1 and CDR2 are WSHSY and SAAADI. The CDR3 DNA reads as TGCGCCAGCAGTGAGTCGGGTAGGGGGCGCTTTAATTCACCCCTCCACTTT. Translated: CASSESGRGRFNSPLHF.

This clone was found many times. This rearrangement joins TRBV7-8 to TRBJ2-2; 13 positions agree with TRBD2. In germline, CDR1 is SGHVS, CDR2 FQNEAQ. Trimming at V came to 5 bases and at J to 0 bases, leaving 6 bases not matched to a gene. The CDR3 covers 18 residues. The DNA for the CDR3 is TGTGCCAGCAGCCCCAGGACTAGCGGGGGACCGAACACCGGGGAGCTGTTTTTT. It yields the protein CASSPRTSGGPNTGELFF.

The chain joins TRBV4-3 to TRBJ1-2, with 9 bases that match TRBD1. The germline V gene encodes CDR1 LGHNA and CDR2 YSLEER. The CDR3 is 13 amino acids. The V gene end was trimmed by 4 bases and the J gene end by 8 bases; junction bases not matched to a gene: 5. CDR3 sequence reads: CASSLQGARGYTF. The CDR3 coding sequence is TGCGCCAGCAGCCTACAGGGGGCGCGCGGCTACACCTTC.

This clone was counted many times. CDR3 sequence reads: CATSRGTGQGLPEAFF. CDR3 DNA: TGTGCCACCAGCAGAGGCACGGGACAGGGGCTTCCCGAAGCTTTCTTT. The V and J genes are TRBV15 and TRBJ1-1; TRBD1 matches 10 bases. The CDR3 is 16 amino acids. Losses at the gene ends were 1 base for V and 8 bases for J; bases not matched to a gene: 10. Per germline, CDR1 LNHNV and CDR2 YYDKDF (reference sequence).

This rearrangement joins TRBV7-2 to TRBJ2-7, with TRBD2 matching 7 bases. This CDR3 spans 14 amino acids. Germline lookup yields CDR1 SGHTA and CDR2 FQGNSA. Losses at the gene ends were 7 bases for V and 3 bases for J; bases not matched to a gene: 9. The DNA for the CDR3 is TGTGCCAGCAACCTTCCCGGGAGGAACTACGAGCAGTACTTC. Protein: CASNLPGRNYEQYF.

This clone was found a few times. V gene TRBV20-1 combines with J gene TRBJ2-5; D is undetermined. The V end was cut by 5 bases, the J end by 1 base, with 2 bases between. This CDR3 is 10 amino acids long. In germline, CDR1 is DFQATT, CDR2 SNEGSKA (reference sequence). DNA of the CDR3: TGCAGTGCTGCCCAAGAGACCCAGTACTTC. It encodes CSAAQETQYF.

In regard to this clone: Other DNA variants within this sample encode the same CDR3. The chain combines TRBV11-2 with TRBJ2-1; no firm D call. The germline V gene has CDR1 SGHAT and CDR2 FQNNGV. The ends were cut back, 1 base at V and 6 bases at J, with 4 bases in the middle. The CDR3 extends over 12 amino acids. The CDR3 sequence: CASSLAGNEQFF. CDR3 in DNA: TGTGCCAGCAGCTTAGCGGGCAATGAGCAGTTCTTC.

V gene TRBV9 combines with J gene TRBJ2-5; a possible D gene is TRBD2 (6 bases). CDR3 size: 15 residues. The germline V and J ends were trimmed by 0 bases and 2 bases, with 11 bases remaining between them. The germline V gene has CDR1 SGDLS and CDR2 YYNGEE. This CDR3 reads CASSVVGRWQETQYF. DNA of the CDR3: TGTGCCAGCAGCGTAGTGGGGAGGTGGCAAGAGACCCAGTACTTC.

This clone was counted between two and nine times. V usage is TRBV4-1 and J usage is TRBJ1-2, with 7 bases matching TRBD1. The junction had 2 bases not matched to a gene; V was cut back by 2 bases and J by 2 bases. The CDR3 runs 14 residues. Per the germline V gene, CDR1 is MGHRA and CDR2 is YSYEKL. In DNA form, the CDR3 reads TGCGCCAGCAGCCAATTGGGACAGAACTATGGCTACACCTTC. The encoded protein is CASSQLGQNYGYTF.

There are a few counts of this clone. The gene calls are TRBV7-2 and TRBJ2-1; 12 bases line up with TRBD2. The CDR3 runs 14 residues. Per the germline V gene, CDR1 is SGHTA and CDR2 is FQGNSA. Trimming at V came to 5 bases and at J to 11 bases, leaving 7 bases not matched to a gene. CDR3 bases: TGTGCCAGCAGCCCTAGCGGGGGGGTTGTGAAGCAGTTCTTC. Protein product: CASSPSGGVVKQFF.

This clone was recorded a few times. The chain carries TRBV5-1 and TRBJ2-7; D might be TRBD2 (6 bases). Trimming left V 6 bases short and J 1 base short, with 17 bases between. Germline-derived CDR1 and CDR2 are SGHRS and YFSETQ. The CDR3 loop spans 15 amino acids. The CDR3: CASTPLGGNSYEQYF. DNA of the CDR3: TGCGCCAGCACGCCCTTGGGCGGGAATTCCTACGAGCAGTACTTC.

The rearrangement links TRBV30 to TRBJ1-5, with D hard to call. The CDR3 has 15 residues. Trimming took off 2 bases at V and 4 bases at J, with 15 bases between the two ends. In germline, CDR1 is GTSNPN, CDR2 SVGIG (reference sequence). The CDR3 here is CAWSHSLYLNQPQHF. The CDR3 DNA follows: TGTGCCTGGAGTCATAGTCTCTACTTGAATCAGCCCCAGCATTTT. Full variable domain (outside the CDR3, taken from reference TRBV30 and TRBJ1-5): SQTIHQWPATLVQPVGSPLSLECTVEGTSNPNLYWYRQAAGRGLQLLFYSVGIGQISSEVPQNLSASRPQDRQFILSSKKLLLSDSGFYLCAWSHSLYLNQPQHFGDGTRLSIL.

V and J are TRBV6-6 and TRBJ2-2; D is unresolved. Germline loops: CDR1 MNHNY, CDR2 SVGAGI (reference sequence). The V end was cut by 6 bases, the J end by 0 bases, with 8 bases between. The CDR3 totals 14 residues. The CDR3 DNA reads TGTGCCAGCAGCACCAGACCGAACACCGGGGAGCTGTTTTTT. Protein sequence: CASSTRPNTGELFF.

This clone turned up a few times. The chain carries TRBV28 and TRBJ2-7; TRBD2 might be the D (6 bases). Germline V gene sequence: CDR1 MDHEN, CDR2 SYDVKM. V dropped 5 bases and J dropped 3 bases, with 14 bases sitting between them. CDR3 length: 14 amino acids. CDR3 region: CASSPHTGGYEQYV. CDR3 coding DNA: TGTGCCAGCAGTCCTCATACCGGGGGCTACGAGCAGTACGTC.

This clone was detected many times. V and J are TRBV4-2 and TRBJ2-1; D is ambiguous. Germline V gene data show CDR1 as LGHNA and CDR2 as YNFKEQ. The CDR3 totals 16 residues. V was clipped by 0 bases and J by 8 bases, with 17 bases between them. CDR3 loop: CASSQEGRLKGDEQFF. The CDR3, as DNA: TGTGCCAGCAGCCAAGAAGGCCGCCTAAAGGGTGATGAGCAGTTCTTC.

This clone was counted only a few times. DNA of the CDR3: TGTGCCAGCAGCCGACAGGGGGACACCGGGGAGCTGTTTTTT. Amino acids: CASSRQGDTGELFF. This rearrangement joins TRBV2 to TRBJ2-2; TRBD1 matches 9 bases. In germline, CDR1 is SNHLY, CDR2 FYNNEI. V shed 6 bases, J shed 3 bases, and the junction held 2 bases outside the gene matches. The CDR3 totals 14 residues.

J is TRBJ2-2 and V is TRBV4-1, with unresolved D. This CDR3 spans 17 amino acids. V was trimmed by 3 bases and J by 7 bases, leaving 21 bases between them. Germline V gene lookup returns CDR1 MGHRA and CDR2 YSYEKL. CDR3 nucleotide sequence: TGCGCCAGCAGCCACCCCACGTTCCGGAACAATTTCGGGGAGCTGTTTTTT. It translates to CASSHPTFRNNFGELFF.

The chain joins TRBV19 to TRBJ2-7; D possibly corresponds to TRBD2 (6 bases). This CDR3 has 13 amino acids. The germline V gene has CDR1 LNHDA and CDR2 SQIVND (reference sequence). V lost 3 bases and J lost 5, with 11 bases in between. CDR3 amino acids: CASSISLADEQYV. The CDR3 nucleotides read TGTGCCAGTAGTATTTCACTAGCTGACGAGCAGTACGTC.

In its sample, this clone was seen a few times. The rearrangement links TRBV18 to TRBJ1-3; the D is unclear. V gave up 3 bases and J gave up 0 bases, with 9 bases separating them. CDR3 size: 15 residues. The germline gives CDR1 KGHSH, CDR2 LQKENI. The CDR3 sequence: CASSPNRDSGNTIYF. The CDR3 nucleotides are TGTGCCAGCTCACCCAACAGAGACTCTGGAAACACCATATATTTT.

This clone was seen many times. The rearrangement uses TRBV7-9 and TRBJ2-3, with TRBD2 identical over 7 bases. V shed 4 bases and J 4 bases; nucleotides not matched to a gene: 2. CDR3 size: 13 residues. Germline V gives CDR1 SEHNR, CDR2 FQNEAQ (reference sequence). Written as DNA, the CDR3 is TGTGCCAGCAGCTGGGGGGGTCCAGATACGCAGTATTTT. This sequence encodes CASSWGGPDTQYF. The whole variable domain, filled in from reference TRBV7-9 and TRBJ2-3, reads DTGVSQNPRHKITKRGQNVTFRCDPISEHNRLYWYRQTLGQGPEFLTYFQNEAQLEKSRLLSDRFSAERPKGSFSTLEIQRTEQGDSAMYLCASSWGGPDTQYFGPGTRLTVL.

DNA for the CDR3: TGTGCCAGCAGTGCGGACCAGAACTATGGCTACACCTTC. This translates into CASSADQNYGYTF. The chain couples TRBV2 to TRBJ1-2, with D unresolved. V was cut by 4 bases and J by 2 bases, with 8 bases left in between. Germline CDR1 and CDR2: SNHLY and FYNNEI. The CDR3 has 13 amino acids.

This clone has a handful of counts. The J gene is TRBJ2-1, the V gene TRBV9; TRBD2 matches 13 bases. The CDR3 runs 15 residues. Germline V lookup: CDR1 SGDLS, CDR2 YYNGEE. The trim removed 0 bases at V and 10 bases at J, leaving 4 bases unmatched. The CDR3 region has the DNA TGTGCCAGCAGCGTAGGGACTAGCGGGGGCCGGGAGCAGTTCTTC. Translating it yields CASSVGTSGGREQFF.

This clone was counted ten times or more. The chain is built from TRBV21-1 and TRBJ2-1; the D call in the table, TRBD1, was not verified against the DNA. TRBV21-1 is designated a pseudogene. CDR3 size: 12 residues. The DNA of the CDR3 is TGTGCCAGCACCAGGGTGGTCAATGAGCAGTTCTTC. Translated: CASTRVVNEQFF.